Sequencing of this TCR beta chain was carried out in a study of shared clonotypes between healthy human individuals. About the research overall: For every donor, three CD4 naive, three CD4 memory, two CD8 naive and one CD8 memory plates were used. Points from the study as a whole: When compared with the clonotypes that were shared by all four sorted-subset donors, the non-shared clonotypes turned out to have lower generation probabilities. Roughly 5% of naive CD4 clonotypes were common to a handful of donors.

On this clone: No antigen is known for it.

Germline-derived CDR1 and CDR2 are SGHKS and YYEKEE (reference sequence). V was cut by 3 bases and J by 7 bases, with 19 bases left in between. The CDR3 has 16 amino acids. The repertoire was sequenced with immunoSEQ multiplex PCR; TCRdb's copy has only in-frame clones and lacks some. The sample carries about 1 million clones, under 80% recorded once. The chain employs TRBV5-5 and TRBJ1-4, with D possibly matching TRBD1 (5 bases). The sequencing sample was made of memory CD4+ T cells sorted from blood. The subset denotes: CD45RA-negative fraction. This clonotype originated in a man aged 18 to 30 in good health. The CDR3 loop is CASSSKAGTGGEKLFF. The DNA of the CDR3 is TGTGCCAGCAGCTCAAAGGCTGGGACGGGGGGTGAAAAACTGTTTTTT.